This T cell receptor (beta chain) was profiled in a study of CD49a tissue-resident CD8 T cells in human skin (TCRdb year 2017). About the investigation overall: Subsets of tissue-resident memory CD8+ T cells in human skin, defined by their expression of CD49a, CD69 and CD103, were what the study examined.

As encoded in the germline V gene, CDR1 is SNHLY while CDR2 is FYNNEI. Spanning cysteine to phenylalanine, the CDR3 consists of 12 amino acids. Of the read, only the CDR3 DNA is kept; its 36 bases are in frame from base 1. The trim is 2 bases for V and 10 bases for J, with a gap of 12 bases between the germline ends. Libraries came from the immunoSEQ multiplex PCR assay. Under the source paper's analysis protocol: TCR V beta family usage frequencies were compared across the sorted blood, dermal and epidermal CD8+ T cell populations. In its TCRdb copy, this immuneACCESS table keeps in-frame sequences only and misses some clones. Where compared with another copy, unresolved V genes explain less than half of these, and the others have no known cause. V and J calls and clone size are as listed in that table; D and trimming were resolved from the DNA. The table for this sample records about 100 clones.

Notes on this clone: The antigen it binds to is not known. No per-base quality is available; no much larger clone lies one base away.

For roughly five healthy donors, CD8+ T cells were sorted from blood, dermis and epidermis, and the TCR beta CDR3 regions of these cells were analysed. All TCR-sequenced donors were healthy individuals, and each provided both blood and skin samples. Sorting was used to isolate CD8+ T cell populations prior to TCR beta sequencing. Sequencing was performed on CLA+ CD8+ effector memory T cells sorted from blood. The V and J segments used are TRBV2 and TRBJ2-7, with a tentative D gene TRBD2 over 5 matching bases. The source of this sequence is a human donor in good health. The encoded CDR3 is CASSERRLDQYF. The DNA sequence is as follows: TGTGCCAGCAGTGAAAGGAGGTTGGACCAGTACTTC.